A single sample gave rise to the 16 T cell receptor beta chains below, sequenced in a study of shared clonotypes between healthy human individuals (dated by TCRdb to about 2020). The protocol used for the library was the immunoSEQ multiplex PCR assay. TCRdb stores this immuneACCESS table with in-frame sequences only. Part of the clones is absent; in the studies checked, under half of the shortfall reflects unresolved V genes, and no reason is known for the rest. The sample table shows millions of clones, and roughly nine tenths are seen once. Of the sample, roughly 0.13% falls within the top ten clones. Sequencing was carried out using naive CD4+ T cells sorted from blood. The meaning of the sample's cell subset or site label: CD45RA+ positively selected. The receptors here all came from a man between 18 and 35 years old in good health.

The V and J genes are TRBV30 and TRBJ2-5; D is unclear. Germline assignment: CDR1 GTSNPN and CDR2 SVGIG (reference sequence). This CDR3 is built from 14 residues. Trimming left V 4 bases short and J 2 bases short, with 14 bases between. The CDR3 here is CAWKEMLVQETQYF. CDR3 in DNA: TGTGCCTGGAAAGAAATGTTGGTTCAAGAGACCCAGTACTTC.

The chain links TRBV23-1 to TRBJ1-2, with TRBD1 matching 7 bases. TRBV23-1 carries the ORF label, with uncertain function. This CDR3 contains 15 residues. The V segment lost 4 bases and the J segment 1 base; nucleotides outside the gene matches: 6. The CDR3 DNA sequence: TGCGCCAGCAGTCTTAAGGGGACAGTTAACTATGGCTACACCTTC. Amino acids: CASSLKGTVNYGYTF.

J is TRBJ1-4 and V is TRBV10-3, with TRBD1 as a possible D gene (6 bases). Trimming pared 5 bases from V and 2 bases from J, leaving 6 bases between. The CDR3 covers 13 residues. The V gene's germline CDR1 is ENHRY and CDR2 SYGVKD. CDR3 DNA sequence: TGTGCCATCAGTACAGGGACTAATGAAAAACTGTTTTTT. Translating gives CAISTGTNEKLFF.

Turning to this clone: Other DNA sequences in the sample encode the same CDR3. The rearrangement joins TRBV11-2 to TRBJ1-5; possibly TRBD1 for D (6 bases). V was clipped by 4 bases and J by 0 bases, with 10 bases between them. This CDR3 is built from 15 residues. Germline V CDR1 and CDR2: SGHAT, FQNNGV. In nucleotides, the CDR3 is TGTGCCAGCAGCTCGGGACAATATAGCAATCAGCCCCAGCATTTT. It yields the protein CASSSGQYSNQPQHF. The complete variable domain, with remaining parts taken from reference TRBV11-2 and TRBJ1-5, reads EAGVAQSPRYKIIEKRQSVAFWCNPISGHATLYWYQQILGQGPKLLIQFQNNGVVDDSQLPKDRFSAERLKGVDSTLKIQPAKLEDSAVYLCASSSGQYSNQPQHFGDGTRLSIL.

The count of this clone is one. The chain has TRBV5-5 and TRBJ2-1, with 7 bases matching TRBD1. V lost 3 bases to trimming and J lost 6 bases; unmatched junction nucleotides: 9. This CDR3 region has 15 residues. CDR1 and CDR2 from the germline V gene are SGHKS and YYEKEE (reference sequence). The CDR3 loop reads CASSSGTDMGNEQFF. The CDR3 coding sequence is TGTGCCAGCAGCTCCGGGACAGACATGGGCAATGAGCAGTTCTTC.

In its sample, this clone was seen a few times. V is TRBV2 and J is TRBJ1-2; 7 bases match TRBD1. CDR3 length equals 13 residues. Trimming removed 6 bases from V and 4 bases from J; junction bases left unmatched: 5. The germline CDR1 and CDR2 sequences are SNHLY and FYNNEI. This CDR3 reads CASRRGTVYGYTF. DNA for the CDR3: TGTGCCAGCAGAAGAGGGACAGTCTATGGCTACACCTTC.

V gene TRBV4-1 combines with J gene TRBJ2-1; TRBD2 matches 8 bases. CDR3 length: 18 amino acids. CDR1 MGHRA and CDR2 YSYEKL come from the germline V gene. With 1 base clipped from V and 0 bases from J, the junction kept 8 bases outside the gene matches. The CDR3 spells CASSQGKTSDSSYNEQFF. CDR3 DNA: TGCGCCAGCAGCCAAGGGAAGACTAGCGATAGCTCCTACAATGAGCAGTTCTTC.

This sequence joins TRBV7-2 and TRBJ2-7; D perhaps matches TRBD2 (6 bases). The V gene lost 0 bases and the J gene lost 0 bases, with 18 bases spanning the gap. Germline values: CDR1 SGHTA, CDR2 FQGNSA. The CDR3 length is 18 residues. CDR3: CASSLASELALYSYEQYF. The CDR3 coding sequence is TGTGCCAGCAGCTTAGCGAGCGAACTAGCCCTTTACTCCTACGAGCAGTACTTC.

The rearrangement uses TRBV5-1 and TRBJ1-1; D is undetermined. Trimming shortened V by 4 bases and J by 1 base, and 8 bases separated the two germline ends. Germline-derived CDR1 and CDR2 are SGHRS and YFSETQ. This CDR3 has 13 residues. DNA for the CDR3: TGCGCCAGCAGCGGGATCTCGAACACTGAAGCTTTCTTT. It translates to CASSGISNTEAFF.

The chain uses TRBV5-6 and TRBJ2-5; D is possibly TRBD1 (5 bases). The CDR3 length is 13 residues. Germline V CDR1 and CDR2: SGHDT, YYEEEE. Trimming removed 1 base from V and 5 bases from J, with 9 bases in between. The CDR3 here is CASSLSGRETQYF. CDR3 DNA sequence: TGTGCCAGCAGCTTGTCAGGGCGGGAGACCCAGTACTTC. The whole variable domain, remainder taken from reference TRBV5-6 and TRBJ2-5, is DAGVTQSPTHLIKTRGQQVTLRCSPKSGHDTVSWYQQALGQGPQFIFQYYEEEERQRGNFPDRFSGHQFPNYSSELNVNALLLGDSALYLCASSLSGRETQYFGPGTRLLVL.

Comment on this clone: This sample includes further DNA sequences coding for the same CDR3. The chain carries TRBV18 and TRBJ1-4; 7 bases are a match to TRBD1. This CDR3 has 15 amino acids. Germline V gives CDR1 KGHSH, CDR2 LQKENI. V gave up 3 bases and J gave up 3 bases; unmatched junction bases: 4. This CDR3 is CASSPGTAANEKLFF. CDR3 bases: TGTGCCAGCTCACCGGGGACAGCCGCTAATGAAAAACTGTTTTTT.

The CDR3 reads CASSFYGQGETQYF. The CDR3 DNA is TGCGCCAGCAGCTTCTATGGACAGGGAGAGACCCAGTACTTC. The chain couples TRBV5-1 to TRBJ2-5; 8 nucleotides align to TRBD1. The J segment lost 4 bases and the V segment lost 2 bases, leaving 4 bases of the junction unmatched. This CDR3 is built from 14 residues. CDR1 and CDR2 from the germline V gene are SGHRS and YFSETQ.

About this clone itself: This CDR3 is also generated by other DNA sequences in the sample. This chain joins TRBV7-2 and TRBJ1-2; D not certain. The CDR3 spans 12 residues. Germline V gene lookup returns CDR1 SGHTA and CDR2 FQGNSA. Trimming took off 1 base at V and 5 bases at J, with 5 bases between the two ends. CDR3 protein: CASSLGSYGYTF. CDR3 DNA: TGTGCCAGCAGCTTAGGGTCTTATGGCTACACCTTC.

CDR3 sequence (DNA): TGTGCCAGCAGTGAAGGAGAGGCACCTAATCAGCCCCAGCATTTT. This gives the protein CASSEGEAPNQPQHF. The gene calls are TRBV6-1 and TRBJ1-5; no definite D call. Trimming removed 1 base at V and 4 bases at J, with 11 bases between. Per the germline V gene, CDR1 is MNHNS and CDR2 is SASEGT. The CDR3 covers 15 residues.

The chain joins TRBV6-6 to TRBJ1-5, with D unclear. V was cut by 7 bases and J by 0 bases, with 16 bases left in between. The length of the CDR3 is 16 residues. Germline V gene lookup returns CDR1 MNHNY and CDR2 SVGAGI (reference sequence). The CDR3 bases are TGTGCCAGCACCCCCCTAGTAAGCGGTAGCAATCAGCCCCAGCATTTT. This codes for CASTPLVSGSNQPQHF.

The rearrangement links TRBV5-1 to TRBJ2-3; possible D gene TRBD2, 5 bases. V lost 1 base and J 2 bases, leaving 8 bases between the germline ends. This CDR3 region has 14 residues. Germline V lookup: CDR1 SGHRS, CDR2 YFSETQ. The chain's CDR3 is CASSLIGDTDTQYF. As DNA, the CDR3 is TGCGCCAGCAGCTTGATCGGGGACACAGATACGCAGTATTTT.